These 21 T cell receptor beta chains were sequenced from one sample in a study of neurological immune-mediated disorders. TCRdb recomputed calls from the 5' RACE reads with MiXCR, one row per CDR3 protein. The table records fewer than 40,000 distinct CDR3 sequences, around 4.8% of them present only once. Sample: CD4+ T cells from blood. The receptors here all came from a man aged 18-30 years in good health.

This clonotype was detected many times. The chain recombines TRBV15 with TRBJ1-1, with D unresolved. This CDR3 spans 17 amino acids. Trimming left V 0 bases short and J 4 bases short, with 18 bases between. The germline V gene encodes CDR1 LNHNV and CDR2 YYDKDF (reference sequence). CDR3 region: CATSRDPGFGLGTEAFF. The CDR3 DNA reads TGTGCCACCAGCAGAGATCCGGGTTTTGGTTTAGGCACTGAAGCTTTCTTT.

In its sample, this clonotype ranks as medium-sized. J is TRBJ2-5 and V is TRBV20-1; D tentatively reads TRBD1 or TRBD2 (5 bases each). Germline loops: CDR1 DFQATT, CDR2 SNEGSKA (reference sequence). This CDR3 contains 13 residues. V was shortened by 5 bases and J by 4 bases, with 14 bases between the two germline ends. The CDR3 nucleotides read TGCAGTGCTCAGTGGGACGCCGGAGAGACCCAGTACTTC. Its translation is CSAQWDAGETQYF.

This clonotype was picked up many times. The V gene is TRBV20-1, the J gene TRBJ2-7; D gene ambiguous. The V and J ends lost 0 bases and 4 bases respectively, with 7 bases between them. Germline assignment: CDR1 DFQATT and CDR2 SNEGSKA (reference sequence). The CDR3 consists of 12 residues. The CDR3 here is CSAREDGYEQYF. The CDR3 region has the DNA TGCAGTGCTAGAGAGGACGGATACGAGCAGTACTTC.

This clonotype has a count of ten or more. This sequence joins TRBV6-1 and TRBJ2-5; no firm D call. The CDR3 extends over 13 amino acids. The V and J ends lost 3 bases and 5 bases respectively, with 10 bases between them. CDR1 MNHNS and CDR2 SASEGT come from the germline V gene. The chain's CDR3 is CASSDGPLETQYF. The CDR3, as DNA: TGTGCCAGCAGTGACGGACCGCTGGAGACCCAGTACTTC.

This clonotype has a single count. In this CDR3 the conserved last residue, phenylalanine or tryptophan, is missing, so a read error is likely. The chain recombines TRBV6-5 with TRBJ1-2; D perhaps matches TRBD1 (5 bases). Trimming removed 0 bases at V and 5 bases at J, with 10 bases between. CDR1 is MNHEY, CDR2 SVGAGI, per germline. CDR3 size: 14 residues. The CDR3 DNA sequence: TGTGCCAGCAGTTACTCGGGACGGGGTTATGGCTACACCTTA. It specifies CASSYSGRGYGYTL.

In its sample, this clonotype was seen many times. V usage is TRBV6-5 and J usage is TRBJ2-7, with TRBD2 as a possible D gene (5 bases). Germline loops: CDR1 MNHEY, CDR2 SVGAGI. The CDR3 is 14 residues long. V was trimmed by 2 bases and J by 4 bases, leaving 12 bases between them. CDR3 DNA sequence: TGTGCCAGCAGTTACCTGTCGGGAAGTTACGAGCAGTACTTC. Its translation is CASSYLSGSYEQYF.

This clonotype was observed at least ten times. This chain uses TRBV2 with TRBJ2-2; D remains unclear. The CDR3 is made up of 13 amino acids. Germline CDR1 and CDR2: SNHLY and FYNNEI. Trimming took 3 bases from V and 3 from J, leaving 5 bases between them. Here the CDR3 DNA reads TGTGCCAGCAGTGATGACTACACCGGGGAGCTGTTTTTT. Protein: CASSDDYTGELFF.

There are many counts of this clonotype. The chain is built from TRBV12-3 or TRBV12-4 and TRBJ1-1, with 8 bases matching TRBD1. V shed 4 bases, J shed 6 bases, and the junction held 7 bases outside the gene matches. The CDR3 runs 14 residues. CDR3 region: CASSSIQGAPEAFF. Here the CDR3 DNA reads TGTGCCAGCAGTTCCATTCAGGGGGCCCCTGAAGCTTTCTTT.

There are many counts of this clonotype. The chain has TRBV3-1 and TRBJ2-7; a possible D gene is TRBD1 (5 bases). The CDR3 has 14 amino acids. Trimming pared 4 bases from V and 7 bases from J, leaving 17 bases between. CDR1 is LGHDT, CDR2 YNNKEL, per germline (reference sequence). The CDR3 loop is CASSPYQGAREQYF. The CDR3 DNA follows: TGTGCCAGCAGCCCCTACCAGGGCGCCAGGGAGCAGTACTTC.

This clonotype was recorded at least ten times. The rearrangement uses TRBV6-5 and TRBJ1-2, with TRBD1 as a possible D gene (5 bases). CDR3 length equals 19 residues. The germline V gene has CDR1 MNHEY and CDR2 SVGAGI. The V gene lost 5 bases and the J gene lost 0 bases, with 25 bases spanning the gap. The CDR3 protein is CASSPYRGREEGANYGYTF. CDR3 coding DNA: TGTGCCAGCAGTCCCTACCGGGGCAGGGAAGAGGGAGCTAACTATGGCTACACCTTC.

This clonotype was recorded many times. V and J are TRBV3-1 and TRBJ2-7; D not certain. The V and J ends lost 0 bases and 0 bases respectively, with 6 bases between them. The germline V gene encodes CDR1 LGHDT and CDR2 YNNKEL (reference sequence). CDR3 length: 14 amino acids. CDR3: CASSQERSSYEQYF. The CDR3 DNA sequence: TGTGCCAGCAGCCAAGAGAGGAGCTCCTACGAGCAGTACTTC.

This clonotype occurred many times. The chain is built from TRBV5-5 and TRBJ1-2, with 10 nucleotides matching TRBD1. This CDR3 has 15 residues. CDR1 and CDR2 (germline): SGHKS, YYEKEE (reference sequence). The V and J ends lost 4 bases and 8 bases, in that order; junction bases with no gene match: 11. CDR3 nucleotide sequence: TGTGCCAGCAGCCCCCAGCAGGGACAGGGGAGAGGCTACACCTTC. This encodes CASSPQQGQGRGYTF.

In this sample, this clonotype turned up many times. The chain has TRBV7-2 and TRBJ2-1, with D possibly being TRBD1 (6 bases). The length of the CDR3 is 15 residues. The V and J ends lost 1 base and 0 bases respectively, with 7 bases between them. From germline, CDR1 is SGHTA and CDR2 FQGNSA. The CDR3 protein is CASSLVGASYNEQFF. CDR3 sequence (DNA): TGTGCCAGCAGCTTAGTGGGGGCCTCCTACAATGAGCAGTTCTTC.

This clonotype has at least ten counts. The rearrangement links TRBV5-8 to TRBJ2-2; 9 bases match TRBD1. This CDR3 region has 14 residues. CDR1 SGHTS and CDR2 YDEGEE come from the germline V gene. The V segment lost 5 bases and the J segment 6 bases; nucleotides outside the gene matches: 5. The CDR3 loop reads CASRGQGDSGELFF. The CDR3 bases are TGTGCCAGCAGGGGACAGGGTGACTCCGGGGAGCTGTTTTTT.

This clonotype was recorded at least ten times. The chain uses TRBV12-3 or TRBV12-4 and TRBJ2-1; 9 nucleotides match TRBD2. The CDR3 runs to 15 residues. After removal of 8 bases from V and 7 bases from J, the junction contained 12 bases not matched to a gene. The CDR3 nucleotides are TGTGCCAGCGCCCTATGGGCTAGCGGGGAGAATGAGCAGTTCTTC. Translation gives CASALWASGENEQFF.

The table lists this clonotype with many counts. The CDR3: CATSAAPGQGDNEQFF. CDR3 bases: TGTGCCACCAGTGCCGCACCGGGACAGGGAGACAATGAGCAGTTCTTC. The chain couples TRBV24-1 to TRBJ2-1; 9 bases are shared with TRBD1. Looked up from germline, CDR1 is KGHDR and CDR2 is SFDVKD. The ends lost 5 bases at V and 5 bases at J; junction bases unmatched: 9. The CDR3 is 16 amino acids.

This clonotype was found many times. The CDR3 here is CASSANGNSGNTIYF. CDR3 nucleotides: TGTGCCAGCAGCGCGAACGGGAACTCTGGAAACACCATATATTTT. The chain carries TRBV9 and TRBJ1-3, with D unresolved. The V gene's germline CDR1 is SGDLS and CDR2 YYNGEE. The CDR3 covers 15 residues. V shed 3 bases and J shed 0 bases, with 10 bases lying between them. Full variable domain (rest looked up from reference TRBV9 and TRBJ1-3): DSGVTQTPKHLITATGQRVTLRCSPRSGDLSVYWYQQSLDQGLQFLIQYYNGEERAKGNILERFSAQQFPDLHSELNLSSLELGDSALYFCASSANGNSGNTIYFGEGSWLTVV.

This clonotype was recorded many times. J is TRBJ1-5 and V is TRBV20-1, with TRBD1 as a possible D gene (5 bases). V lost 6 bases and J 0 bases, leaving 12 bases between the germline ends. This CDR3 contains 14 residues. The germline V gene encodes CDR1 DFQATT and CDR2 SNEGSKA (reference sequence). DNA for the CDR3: TGCAGTGCCAGGGACGCTTATAGCAATCAGCCCCAGCATTTT. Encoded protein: CSARDAYSNQPQHF.

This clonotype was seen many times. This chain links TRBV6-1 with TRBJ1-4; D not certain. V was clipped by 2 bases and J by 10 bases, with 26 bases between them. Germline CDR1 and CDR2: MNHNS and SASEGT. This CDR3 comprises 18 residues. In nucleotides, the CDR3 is TGTGCCAGCAGTGAAAGCGGGAGAGGGAGGATGAGTTTCGGAAAACTGTTTTTT. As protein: CASSESGRGRMSFGKLFF.

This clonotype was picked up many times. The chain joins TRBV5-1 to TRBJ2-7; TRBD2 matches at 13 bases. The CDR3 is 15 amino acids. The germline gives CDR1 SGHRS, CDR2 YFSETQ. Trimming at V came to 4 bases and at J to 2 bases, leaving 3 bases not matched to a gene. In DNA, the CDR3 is TGCGCCAGCAGCGACGGGACTAGCGGGACCTACGAGCAGTACTTC. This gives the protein CASSDGTSGTYEQYF.

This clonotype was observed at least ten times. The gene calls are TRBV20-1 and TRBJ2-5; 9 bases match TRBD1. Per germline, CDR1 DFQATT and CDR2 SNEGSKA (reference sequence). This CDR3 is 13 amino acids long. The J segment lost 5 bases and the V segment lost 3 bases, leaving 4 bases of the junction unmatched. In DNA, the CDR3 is TGCAGTGCTAGTCGGGACAGGGTCGAGACCCAGTACTTC. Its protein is CSASRDRVETQYF.